This TCR beta chain emerged from a study of blood T cell repertoires in COVID-19. Study as a whole: T cells, B-cell-depleted T cells, or PBMCs supplied cDNA or gDNA.

Authors' processing steps: Quantification of nucleated cells was approximated via reference gene primer amplification. The method was immunoSEQ multiplex PCR; TCRdb's version includes in-frame clones alone and lacks a portion of them. D and trimming come from the DNA, and the V and J calls and clone size come from that table. The sample contains about 220,000 clones, around nine tenths of which appear only once. The CDR3 has 16 amino acids. Germline CDR1 and CDR2: SEHNR and FQNEAQ (reference sequence). V lost 3 bases to trimming and J lost 2 bases; unmatched junction nucleotides: 6. The rearrangement links TRBV7-9 to TRBJ2-7, with TRBD2 matching 11 bases. The receptor's source is a middle-aged man with acute or convalescent COVID-19. Sample: peripheral blood. This chain's CDR3 is CASSFGTSGYTYEQYF. Here the CDR3 DNA reads TGTGCCAGCAGCTTCGGGACTAGCGGATACACCTACGAGCAGTACTTC.